The rows below give T cell receptor beta chains drawn from one sample of a study of response to subunit inactivated influenza vaccine. MiXCR, run by TCRdb on the RT-PCR reads, gives a single entry per CDR3 protein. This repertoire shows approximately 500,000 distinct CDR3 sequences, around 15% found once; its top ten account for over 8.5%. Sequenced material: PBMCs from blood, taken about 12 days after vaccination. These receptors originate from a man in his fifties or sixties who received an inactivated influenza vaccine. The CDR3 runs from the conserved cysteine through the conserved F or W. D genes are given only for firm matches. Clone size, where shown, is once, few, many, or a class for clones that have expanded.

d_call cdr3_length j_call clone_size v_call cdr3_nt cdr3_aa
TRBD1 14 TRBJ2-1 many TRBV5-1 TGCGCCAGCAGCTTGGGGACAGGGACCACTGAGCAGTTCTTC CASSLGTGTTEQFF
. 15 TRBJ2-7 . TRBV7-2 TGTGCCAGCAGCTTAGCCAGCGACCCCTCCTACGAGCAGTACTTC CASSLASDPSYEQYF
. 15 TRBJ2-1 . TRBV24-1 TGTGCCACCAGTGATTGGCGGGTCTCCTACAATGAGCAGTTCTTC CATSDWRVSYNEQFF
TRBD1 13 TRBJ1-4 few TRBV13 TGTGCCAGCAGCAAAAGGACAGGTGAAAAACTGTTTTTT CASSKRTGEKLFF
. 14 TRBJ2-7 . TRBV6-1 TGTGCCAGCAGTAATGACAGATGGTCCTACGAGCAGTACTTC CASSNDRWSYEQYF
. 15 TRBJ1-3 . TRBV5-5 TGTGCCAGCAGCTTGGAGGGTGTCTATGGAAACACCATATATTTT CASSLEGVYGNTIYF
TRBD2 17 TRBJ2-3 few TRBV27 TGTGCCAGCAGTTCCCCCGCGACTAGCGGGGTCACAGATACGCAGTATTTT CASSSPATSGVTDTQYF
. 15 TRBJ1-5 many TRBV5-5 TGTGCCAGCAGCACAAATACAGGGTACGGTCAGCCCCAGCATTTT CASSTNTGYGQPQHF
. 16 TRBJ2-2 few TRBV20-1 TGCAGTGCTAGAGTCCCCGGGTGGTTTGACACCGGGGAGCTGTTTTTT CSARVPGWFDTGELFF
TRBD2 16 TRBJ2-5 few TRBV7-9 TGTGCCAGCAGCTCAGAACTACTAGCGAGGGGAGAGACCCAGTACTTC CASSSELLARGETQYF